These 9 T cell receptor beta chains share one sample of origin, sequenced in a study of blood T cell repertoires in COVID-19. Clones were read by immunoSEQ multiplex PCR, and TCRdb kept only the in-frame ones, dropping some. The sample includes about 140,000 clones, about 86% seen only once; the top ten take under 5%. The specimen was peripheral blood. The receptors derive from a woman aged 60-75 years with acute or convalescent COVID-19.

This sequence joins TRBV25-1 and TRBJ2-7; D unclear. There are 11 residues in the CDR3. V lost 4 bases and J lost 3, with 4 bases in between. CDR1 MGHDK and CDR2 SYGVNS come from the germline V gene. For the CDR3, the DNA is TGTGCCAGCAGTGCGGTCTACGAGCAGTACTTC. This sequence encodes CASSAVYEQYF.

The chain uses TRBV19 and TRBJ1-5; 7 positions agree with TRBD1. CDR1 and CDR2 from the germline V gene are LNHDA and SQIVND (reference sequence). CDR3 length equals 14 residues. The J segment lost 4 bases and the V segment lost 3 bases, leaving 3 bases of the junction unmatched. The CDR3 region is CASSIRDRNQPQHF. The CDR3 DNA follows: TGTGCCAGTAGTATTAGGGACAGAAATCAGCCCCAGCATTTT.

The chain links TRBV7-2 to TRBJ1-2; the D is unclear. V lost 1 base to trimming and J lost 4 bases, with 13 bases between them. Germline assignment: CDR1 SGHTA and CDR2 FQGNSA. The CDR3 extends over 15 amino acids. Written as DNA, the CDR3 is TGTGCCAGCAGCTTAGACAGTGTAAGAACCTATGGCTACACCTTC. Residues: CASSLDSVRTYGYTF.

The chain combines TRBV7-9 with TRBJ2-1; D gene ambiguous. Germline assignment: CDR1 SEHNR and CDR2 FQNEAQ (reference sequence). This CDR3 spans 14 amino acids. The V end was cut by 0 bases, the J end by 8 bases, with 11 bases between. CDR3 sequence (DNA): TGTGCCAGCAGCTTAGCAGAGCGTAAGGATGAGCAGTTCTTC. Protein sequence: CASSLAERKDEQFF.

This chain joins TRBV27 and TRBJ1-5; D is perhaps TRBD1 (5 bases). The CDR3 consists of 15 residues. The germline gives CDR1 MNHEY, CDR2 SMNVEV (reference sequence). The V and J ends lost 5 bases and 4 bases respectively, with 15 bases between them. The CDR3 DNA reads TGTGCCAGCAGTCTCACTCCGGGACTAAATCAGCCCCAGCATTTT. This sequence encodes CASSLTPGLNQPQHF.

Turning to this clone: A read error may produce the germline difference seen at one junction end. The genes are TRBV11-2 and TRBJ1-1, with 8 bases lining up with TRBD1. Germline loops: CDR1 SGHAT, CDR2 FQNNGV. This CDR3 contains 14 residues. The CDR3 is CASRLGQENTEAFF. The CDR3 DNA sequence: TGTGCCAGCCGCTTGGGACAGGAGAACACTGAAGCTTTCTTT.

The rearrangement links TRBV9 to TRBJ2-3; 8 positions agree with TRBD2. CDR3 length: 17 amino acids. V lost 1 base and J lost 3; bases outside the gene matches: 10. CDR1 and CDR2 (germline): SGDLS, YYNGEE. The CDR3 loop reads CASSVSGTSLRTDTQYF. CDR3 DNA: TGTGCCAGCAGCGTATCCGGGACTAGTCTTCGTACAGATACGCAGTATTTT. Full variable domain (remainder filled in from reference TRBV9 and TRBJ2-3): DSGVTQTPKHLITATGQRVTLRCSPRSGDLSVYWYQQSLDQGLQFLIQYYNGEERAKGNILERFSAQQFPDLHSELNLSSLELGDSALYFCASSVSGTSLRTDTQYFGPGTRLTVL.

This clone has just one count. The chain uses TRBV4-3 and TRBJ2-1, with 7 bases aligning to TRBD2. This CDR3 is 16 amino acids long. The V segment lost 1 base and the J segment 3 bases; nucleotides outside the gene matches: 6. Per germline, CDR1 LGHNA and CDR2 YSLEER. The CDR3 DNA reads TGCGCCAGCAGCCAAGCCAGCGGGAACGGCTACAATGAGCAGTTCTTC. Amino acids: CASSQASGNGYNEQFF.

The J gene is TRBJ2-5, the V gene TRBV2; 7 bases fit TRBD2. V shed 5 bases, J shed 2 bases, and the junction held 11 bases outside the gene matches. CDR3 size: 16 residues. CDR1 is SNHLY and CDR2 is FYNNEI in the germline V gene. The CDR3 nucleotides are TGTGCCAGCAGTTTAAACCCCGGACTAGTTCAAGAGACCCAGTACTTC. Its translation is CASSLNPGLVQETQYF.